This TCR beta chain was identified in a study of shared clonotypes between healthy human individuals. Overall study context: Three CD4 naive, three CD4 memory, two CD8 naive and one CD8 memory plate were used per donor.

Study-level findings and limits: Estimated clonotype richness was generally higher in naive than memory subsets.

The CDR3 contains 17 residues. Looked up from germline, CDR1 is SEHNR and CDR2 is FQNEAQ (reference sequence). V trimming: 5 bases; J trimming: 4 bases; junction bases outside the gene matches: 14. It was CD45RO-negative cells, positively selected for CCR7, that made up naive CD8 cells, with terminally differentiated effector memory CD45RA+ cells excluded. Each sample came from a Caucasian adult donor living in Nashville, Tennessee. Each sorted subset replicate got 200 ng genomic DNA, tens of thousands of genomes. This table comes from immunoSEQ multiplex PCR, and its TCRdb copy is limited to in-frame clones, with some not included. The data contain roughly 890,000 clones, around 92% of them seen just once; the ten biggest clones take up around 24%. In regard to this clone: The antigen is not known.

The clonotype comes from a man aged 25-45 years in good health. The gene calls are TRBV7-9 and TRBJ2-7; TRBD2 matches at 10 bases. Sequenced: naive CD8+ T cells sorted from blood. The CDR3 reads CASSVRWGLASSYEQYF. As DNA, the CDR3 is TGTGCCAGCAGCGTCAGATGGGGACTAGCGAGTTCGTACGAGCAGTACTTC.